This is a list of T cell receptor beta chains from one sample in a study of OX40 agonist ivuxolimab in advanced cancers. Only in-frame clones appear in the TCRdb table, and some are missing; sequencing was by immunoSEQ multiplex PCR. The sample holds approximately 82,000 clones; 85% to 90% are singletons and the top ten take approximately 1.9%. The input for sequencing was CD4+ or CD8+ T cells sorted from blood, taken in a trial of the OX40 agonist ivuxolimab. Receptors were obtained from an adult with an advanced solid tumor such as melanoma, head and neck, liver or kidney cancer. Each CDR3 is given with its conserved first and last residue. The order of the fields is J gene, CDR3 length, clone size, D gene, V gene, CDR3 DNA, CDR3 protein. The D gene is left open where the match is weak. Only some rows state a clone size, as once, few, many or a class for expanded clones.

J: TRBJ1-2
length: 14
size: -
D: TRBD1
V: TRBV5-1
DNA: TGCGCCAGCAGCAGGACAGGGGGGTTCTATGGCTACACCTTC
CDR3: CASSRTGGFYGYTF

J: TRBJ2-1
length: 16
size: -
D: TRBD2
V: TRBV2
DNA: TGTGCCAGCAGGGGGGGCCCTAGCGGGAGCCCCCATGAGCAGTTCTTC
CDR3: CASRGGPSGSPHEQFF

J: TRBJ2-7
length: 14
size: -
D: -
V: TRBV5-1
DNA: TGCGCCAGCAGCATCTCACAGAACCCCTACGAGCAGTACTTC
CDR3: CASSISQNPYEQYF

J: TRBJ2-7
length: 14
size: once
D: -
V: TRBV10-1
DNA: TGCGCCAGCAGTGACGGGACCTTATACTACGAGCAGTACTTC
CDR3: CASSDGTLYYEQYF

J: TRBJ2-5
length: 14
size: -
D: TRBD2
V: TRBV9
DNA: TGTGCCAGCAGCGTGGGGACTACCCGAGAGACCCAGTACTTC
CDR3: CASSVGTTRETQYF

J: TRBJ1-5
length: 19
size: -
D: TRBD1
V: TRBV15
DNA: TGTGCCACCAGCTCCGGACTGACAGGGGGCGAAGATAGCAATCAGCCCCAGCATTTT
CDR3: CATSSGLTGGEDSNQPQHF

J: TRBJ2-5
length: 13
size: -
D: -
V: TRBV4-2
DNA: TGTGCCAGCAGCCCCGGGAGTCAAGAGACCCAGTACTTC
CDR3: CASSPGSQETQYF

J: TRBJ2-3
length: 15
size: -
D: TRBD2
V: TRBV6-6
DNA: TGTGCCAGCAGTTCTGGGCTAGCGGGCACAGATACGCAGTATTTT
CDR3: CASSSGLAGTDTQYF

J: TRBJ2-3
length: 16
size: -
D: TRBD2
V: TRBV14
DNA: TGTGCCAGCAGCCAATTAGCGGGAGGGATCACAGATACGCAGTATTTT
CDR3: CASSQLAGGITDTQYF

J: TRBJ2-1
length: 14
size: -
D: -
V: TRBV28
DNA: TGTGCCAGCAGTTTAGGCGTCGGCCGGGTGGGGCAGTTCTTC
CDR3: CASSLGVGRVGQFF

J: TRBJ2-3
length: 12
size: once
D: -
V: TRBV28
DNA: TGTGCCAGCAGCTTAGGGACAGATACGCAGTATTTT
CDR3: CASSLGTDTQYF

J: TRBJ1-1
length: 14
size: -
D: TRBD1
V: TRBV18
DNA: TGTGCCAGCTCACCCTCGACAGGGGGAACTGAAGCTTTCTTT
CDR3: CASSPSTGGTEAFF

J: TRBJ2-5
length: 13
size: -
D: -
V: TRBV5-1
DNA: TGCGCCAGCAGCTTGGGACAGGCCGAGACCCAGTACTTC
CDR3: CASSLGQAETQYF

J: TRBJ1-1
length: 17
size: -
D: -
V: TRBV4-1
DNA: TGCGCCAGCAGCCAAGATCGCGGAGACGAAGAGAACACTGAAGCTTTCTTT
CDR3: CASSQDRGDEENTEAFF

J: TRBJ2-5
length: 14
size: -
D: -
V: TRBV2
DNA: TGTGCCAGCAGTGAATTGTCAGGGCAAGAGACCCAGTACTTC
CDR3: CASSELSGQETQYF

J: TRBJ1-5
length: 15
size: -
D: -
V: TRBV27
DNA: TGTGCCAGCAGTTTAGAAGGGGGAAACAATCAGCCCCAGCATTTT
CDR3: CASSLEGGNNQPQHF

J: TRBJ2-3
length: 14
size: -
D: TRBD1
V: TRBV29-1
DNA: TGCAGCGGGGGACAGGCTGACGGCACAGATACGCAGTATTTT
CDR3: CSGGQADGTDTQYF

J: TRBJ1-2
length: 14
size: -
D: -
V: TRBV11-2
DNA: TGTGCCAGCAGCTTAGCACAGGCGAACTATGGCTACACCTTC
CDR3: CASSLAQANYGYTF

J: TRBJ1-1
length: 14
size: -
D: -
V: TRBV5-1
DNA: TGCGCCAGCAGCTTGTCATCGGTGAACACTGAAGCTTTCTTT
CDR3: CASSLSSVNTEAFF

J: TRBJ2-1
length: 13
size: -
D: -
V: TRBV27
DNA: TGTGCCAGCAGTCCAACGGGACCCTGGGAGCAGTTCTTC
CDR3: CASSPTGPWEQFF

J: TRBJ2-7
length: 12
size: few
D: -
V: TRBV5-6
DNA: TGTGCCAGCAGTACGTACAGGTACGAGCAGTACTTC
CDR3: CASSTYRYEQYF

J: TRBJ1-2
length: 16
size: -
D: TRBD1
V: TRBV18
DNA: TGTGCCAGCTCACCGTTAGACGGACAGGGAGCATATGGCTACACCTTC
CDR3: CASSPLDGQGAYGYTF

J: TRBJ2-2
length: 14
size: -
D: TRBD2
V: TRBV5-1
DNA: TGCGCCAGCAGGTCTAGCGGGGACACCGGGGAGCTGTTTTTT
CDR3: CASRSSGDTGELFF

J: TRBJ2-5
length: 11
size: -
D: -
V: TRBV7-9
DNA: TGTGCCAGCAGCCAGCAAGAGACCCAGTACTTC
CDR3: CASSQQETQYF

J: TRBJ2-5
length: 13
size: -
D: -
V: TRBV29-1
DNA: TGCAGCGTCGTAGCGGCAGCGGTGGAGACCCAGTACTTC
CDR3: CSVVAAAVETQYF

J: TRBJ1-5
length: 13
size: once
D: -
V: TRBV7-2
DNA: TGTGCCAGCAGCTGGACCCGTAGTCAGCCCCAGCATTTT
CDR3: CASSWTRSQPQHF

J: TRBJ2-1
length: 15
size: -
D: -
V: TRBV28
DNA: TGTGCCAGCAGTCCCTACGGGAGTAAGGTCAATGAGCAGTTCTTC
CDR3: CASSPYGSKVNEQFF

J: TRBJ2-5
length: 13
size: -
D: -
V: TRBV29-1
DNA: TGCAGCTCTACCGGGACTCACCAAGAGACCCAGTACTTC
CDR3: CSSTGTHQETQYF

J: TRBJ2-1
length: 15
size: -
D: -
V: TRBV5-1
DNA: TGCGCCAGCAGCTTTGAGGGGAGCTCCTACAATGAGCAGTTCTTC
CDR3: CASSFEGSSYNEQFF

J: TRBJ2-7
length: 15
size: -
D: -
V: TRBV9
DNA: TGTGCCAGCAGCGTAGCGGCGGGGGCACTCTACGAGCAGTACTTC
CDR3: CASSVAAGALYEQYF

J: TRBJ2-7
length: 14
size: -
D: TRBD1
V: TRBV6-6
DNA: TGTGCCAGCAGCCGGGACAGGTCCTCCTACGAGCAGTACTTC
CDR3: CASSRDRSSYEQYF

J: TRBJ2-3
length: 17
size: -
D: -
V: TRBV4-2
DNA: TGTGCCAGCAGCCAAGATCCGGGTCGGGGGCCTGGGGATACGCAGTATTTT
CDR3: CASSQDPGRGPGDTQYF

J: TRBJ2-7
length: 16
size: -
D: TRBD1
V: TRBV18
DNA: TGTGCCAGCTCACCGAACCGGGACAGGGCTCTCTACGAGCAGTACTTC
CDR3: CASSPNRDRALYEQYF

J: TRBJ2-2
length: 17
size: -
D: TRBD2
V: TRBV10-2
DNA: TGCGCCAGCAGTGTGTTTAGGGCGGGAGGGCCAGACGGGGAGCTGTTTTTT
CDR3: CASSVFRAGGPDGELFF

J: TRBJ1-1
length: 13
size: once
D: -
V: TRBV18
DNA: TGTGCCAGCTCACAGGAAAGGAACACTGAAGCTTTCTTT
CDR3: CASSQERNTEAFF

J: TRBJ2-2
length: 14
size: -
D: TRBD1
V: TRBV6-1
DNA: TGTGCCAGCAACGTGGGACAGCTCACCGGGGAGCTGTTTTTT
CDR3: CASNVGQLTGELFF

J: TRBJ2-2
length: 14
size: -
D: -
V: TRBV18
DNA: TGTGCCAGCTACGACAGAAAAAACACCGGGGAGCTGTTTTTT
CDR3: CASYDRKNTGELFF

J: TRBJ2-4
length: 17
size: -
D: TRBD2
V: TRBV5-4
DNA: TGTGCCAGCAGCTTGGAGGGTAGCGGGTCGGTCAAAAACATTCAGTACTTC
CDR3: CASSLEGSGSVKNIQYF

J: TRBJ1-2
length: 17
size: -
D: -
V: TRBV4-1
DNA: TGCGCCAGCAGCCAAGATCAGCCATTGCCGGGACGGTATGGCTACACCTTC
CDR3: CASSQDQPLPGRYGYTF

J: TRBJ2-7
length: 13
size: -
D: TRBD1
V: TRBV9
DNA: TGTGCCAGCAGCGTAGGGACAGGTCGCGAGCAGTACTTC
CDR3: CASSVGTGREQYF

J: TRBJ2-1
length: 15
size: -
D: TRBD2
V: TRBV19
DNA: TGTGCCAGTCAACGCGGGAGGGCCGTGACAGATGAGCAGTTCTTC
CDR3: CASQRGRAVTDEQFF